These 25 T cell receptor beta chains originate from one sample sequenced in a study of shared clonotypes between healthy human individuals. Clones were read by immunoSEQ multiplex PCR, and TCRdb kept only the in-frame ones, dropping some. The sample yields a few million clones, more than 80% seen once. The sample taken for sequencing was naive CD4+ T cells sorted from blood. Indicated subset: CD45RA+ positively selected. The receptors stem from a man aged 18 to 30 in good health.

The J gene is TRBJ2-3, the V gene TRBV5-1; 8 bases agree with TRBD1. Trimming took 4 bases from V and 0 from J; bases not matched to a gene: 7. The CDR3 has 16 amino acids. Germline V gene data show CDR1 as SGHRS and CDR2 as YFSETQ. The CDR3 DNA sequence: TGCGCCAGCAGCCCCCGGACAGGGCCTAGCACAGATACGCAGTATTTT. Translation: CASSPRTGPSTDTQYF.

The gene calls are TRBV30 and TRBJ2-7; D may correspond to TRBD1 or TRBD2 (6 bases each). The CDR3 runs 15 residues. Trimming removed 0 bases from V and 1 base from J, with 13 bases in between. The V gene's germline CDR1 is GTSNPN and CDR2 SVGIG (reference sequence). CDR3 amino acids: CAWSVVRGGSYEQYF. The CDR3 nucleotides read TGTGCCTGGAGTGTAGTCAGGGGAGGTTCCTACGAGCAGTACTTC.

V and J are TRBV5-3 and TRBJ2-3, with D perhaps assigned TRBD1 or TRBD2 (7 bases each). TRBV5-3 is flagged as an ORF with uncertain function. CDR3 size: 14 residues. V was clipped by 6 bases and J by 5 bases, with 16 bases between them. CDR3 DNA sequence: TGTGCCAGAACCCGCAGGGGGGGAGGAGATACGCAGTATTTT. The encoded protein is CARTRRGGGDTQYF.

On this clone: One junction end does not reproduce the germline sequence, and a read error may be involved. Other DNA sequences of this sample code for an identical CDR3. For the CDR3, the DNA is TGTGCTAGCAGCTTAGCGGCAGGGGGTTCTTACGAGCAGTACTTC. The encoded protein is CASSLAAGGSYEQYF. The genes are TRBV7-7 and TRBJ2-7; D possibly corresponds to TRBD1 (7 bases). The CDR3 is made up of 15 amino acids. The germline CDR1 and CDR2 sequences are SSHAT and FNYEAQ (reference sequence).

Comments on this clone: This sample includes further DNA sequences coding for the same CDR3. V usage is TRBV18 and J usage is TRBJ2-7; tentative D call: TRBD1 (7 bases). This CDR3 is 15 amino acids long. V lost 6 bases, J lost 0 bases, and 15 bases lay in between. Germline values: CDR1 KGHSH, CDR2 LQKENI. The CDR3 here is CASSPGRGVSYEQYF. Written as DNA, the CDR3 is TGTGCCAGCTCTCCCGGCAGGGGGGTCTCCTACGAGCAGTACTTC.

The chain employs TRBV7-8 and TRBJ2-3; no definite D call. V shed 5 bases and J shed 6 bases, with 12 bases lying between them. Germline V gene data show CDR1 as SGHVS and CDR2 as FQNEAQ. CDR3 length: 13 amino acids. For the CDR3, the DNA is TGTGCCAGCAGCCAAGAGTCCGGGGATACGCAGTATTTT. Translated: CASSQESGDTQYF.

This clone was detected a few times. Other DNA sequences in the sample encode the same CDR3. V and J are TRBV28 and TRBJ1-5; the D gene is possibly TRBD1 (5 bases). Germline V CDR1 and CDR2: MDHEN, SYDVKM. V lost 6 bases and J lost 7, with 10 bases in between. The length of the CDR3 is 12 residues. The CDR3 spells CASSQRGQPQHF. DNA for the CDR3: TGTGCCAGCAGCCAGAGGGGACAGCCCCAGCATTTT.

This chain connects TRBV7-2 to TRBJ2-5; D may be TRBD2 (6 bases). With 3 bases removed from V and 0 bases from J, the gap between germline ends came to 14 bases. There are 16 residues in the CDR3. Germline CDR1 SGHTA, CDR2 FQGNSA. CDR3 coding DNA: TGTGCCAGCAGCTTTTCTAGGGGAGGCGACCAAGAGACCCAGTACTTC. Residues: CASSFSRGGDQETQYF.

This clone was seen just once. The chain combines TRBV7-9 with TRBJ2-5; D ambiguous. The CDR3 covers 15 residues. CDR1 and CDR2 from the germline V gene are SEHNR and FQNEAQ (reference sequence). V was clipped by 2 bases and J by 1 base, with 11 bases between them. CDR3 residues: CASSLRLATQETQYF. The CDR3 DNA sequence: TGTGCCAGCAGCTTACGGTTAGCCACCCAAGAGACCCAGTACTTC. Full variable domain (rest looked up from reference TRBV7-9 and TRBJ2-5): DTGVSQNPRHKITKRGQNVTFRCDPISEHNRLYWYRQTLGQGPEFLTYFQNEAQLEKSRLLSDRFSAERPKGSFSTLEIQRTEQGDSAMYLCASSLRLATQETQYFGPGTRLLVL.

The V and J genes are TRBV4-3 and TRBJ2-7, with TRBD1 matching 9 bases. CDR3 length equals 16 residues. In germline, CDR1 is LGHNA, CDR2 YSLEER. After removal of 0 bases from V and 1 base from J, the junction contained 4 bases not matched to a gene. The CDR3 here is CASSQDPGQGSYEQYF. Written as DNA, the CDR3 is TGCGCCAGCAGCCAAGATCCGGGACAGGGTTCCTACGAGCAGTACTTC.

The chain couples TRBV2 to TRBJ2-7; 11 positions match TRBD2. This CDR3 is 15 amino acids long. Germline loops: CDR1 SNHLY, CDR2 FYNNEI. The trim removed 7 bases at V and 3 bases at J, leaving 8 bases unmatched. CDR3: CASKLGLADSYEQYF. The CDR3, as DNA: TGTGCCAGCAAATTGGGACTAGCGGATAGCTACGAGCAGTACTTC.

The chain has TRBV18 and TRBJ1-1; 10 bases are a match to TRBD1. The CDR3 runs 15 residues. The V gene's germline CDR1 is KGHSH and CDR2 LQKENI. The ends lost 4 bases at V and 4 bases at J; junction bases unmatched: 6. The CDR3 coding sequence is TGTGCCAGCTCACAAACGGACAGGGGGTCCACTGAAGCTTTCTTT. Residues: CASSQTDRGSTEAFF.

The rearrangement uses TRBV5-1 and TRBJ2-3; 15 bases line up with TRBD2. The CDR3 loop spans 16 amino acids. Germline V gives CDR1 SGHRS, CDR2 YFSETQ. V shed 2 bases, J shed 5 bases, and the junction held 3 bases outside the gene matches. CDR3 in DNA: TGCGCCAGCAGCTTTGGGACTAGCGGGAGGATAGATACGCAGTATTTT. Translation gives CASSFGTSGRIDTQYF.

The V and J genes are TRBV4-3 and TRBJ2-5; unclear D gene. Germline CDR1 is LGHNA and CDR2 is YSLEER. The CDR3 extends over 13 amino acids. Trimming removed 4 bases from V and 3 bases from J, with 9 bases in between. The CDR3 sequence: CASSRGREETQYF. In DNA, the CDR3 is TGCGCCAGCAGCCGAGGACGCGAAGAGACCCAGTACTTC.

This sequence joins TRBV25-1 and TRBJ2-7; D gene ambiguous. Germline V gives CDR1 MGHDK, CDR2 SYGVNS. Trimming cost V 5 bases and J 7 bases, with 9 bases left between them. The CDR3 extends over 11 amino acids. The CDR3 DNA reads TGTGCCAGCAGTTCCTCATGGGAGCAGTACTTC. Translating gives CASSSSWEQYF.

The gene calls are TRBV4-2 and TRBJ1-6, with D perhaps matching TRBD1 (5 bases). V was pared by 2 bases and J by 0 bases, with 11 bases between. Germline V gives CDR1 LGHNA, CDR2 YNFKEQ. This CDR3 is 17 amino acids long. This CDR3 reads CASSQSKGSSYNSPLHF. CDR3 nucleotides: TGTGCCAGCAGCCAATCGAAGGGGAGCTCCTATAATTCACCCCTCCACTTT.

V usage is TRBV9 and J usage is TRBJ2-5; D is unresolved. Germline CDR1 is SGDLS and CDR2 is YYNGEE. This CDR3 spans 12 amino acids. Trimming stripped 4 bases from V and 3 bases from J, with 7 bases between. The CDR3 sequence is CASSSSEETQYF. DNA of the CDR3: TGTGCCAGCAGCAGTTCCGAAGAGACCCAGTACTTC.

The chain links TRBV4-3 to TRBJ1-4, with D unclear. V was trimmed by 0 bases and J by 8 bases, leaving 22 bases between them. This CDR3 has 18 residues. CDR1 is LGHNA and CDR2 is YSLEER in the germline V gene. DNA of the CDR3: TGCGCCAGCAGCCAAGATTGGTTTGTAGGCAGGACTTCGGAAAAACTGTTTTTT. Amino acids: CASSQDWFVGRTSEKLFF.

This sequence joins TRBV28 and TRBJ2-7; TRBD1 aligns across 11 bases. Germline V gives CDR1 MDHEN, CDR2 SYDVKM. The CDR3 totals 15 residues. Trimming removed 5 bases from V and 3 bases from J; junction bases left unmatched: 6. The CDR3 loop reads CASSLAGTGGYEQYF. Here the CDR3 DNA reads TGTGCCAGCAGTCTCGCCGGGACAGGGGGCTACGAGCAGTACTTC.

The V and J genes are TRBV6-5 and TRBJ2-7, with D perhaps matching TRBD1 (6 bases). The germline CDR1 and CDR2 sequences are MNHEY and SVGAGI. The CDR3 contains 13 residues. V gave up 7 bases and J gave up 3 bases, with 13 bases separating them. The CDR3 is CASTRSDSYEQYF. For the CDR3, the DNA is TGTGCCAGCACCCGATCGGACAGCTACGAGCAGTACTTC.

Only one count was recorded for this clone. The chain couples TRBV27 to TRBJ1-1; D possibly corresponds to TRBD1 (5 bases). This CDR3 has 15 amino acids. Germline assignment: CDR1 MNHEY and CDR2 SMNVEV (reference sequence). The V gene lost 5 bases and the J gene lost 1 base, with 14 bases spanning the gap. Here the CDR3 reads CASSRAGVGNTEAFF. CDR3 coding DNA: TGTGCCAGCAGTCGAGCGGGGGTGGGGAACACTGAAGCTTTCTTT.

This chain connects TRBV5-5 to TRBJ1-4; the D gene is possibly TRBD1 (5 bases). Germline V CDR1 and CDR2: SGHKS, YYEKEE (reference sequence). CDR3 length equals 14 residues. V shed 0 bases and J shed 8 bases, with 11 bases lying between them. CDR3 DNA sequence: TGTGCCAGCAGCTTGGTGGGAGGGGAGGAAAAACTGTTTTTT. Residues: CASSLVGGEEKLFF.

This clone was observed a handful of times. The chain combines TRBV30 with TRBJ1-4, with a tentative D call TRBD1 (6 bases). The germline V gene encodes CDR1 GTSNPN and CDR2 SVGIG (reference sequence). The CDR3 totals 13 residues. V lost 4 bases and J lost 7, with 13 bases in between. The CDR3 DNA reads as TGTGCCTGGAACACAGGGAACGCTGAAAAACTGTTTTTT. Its translation is CAWNTGNAEKLFF.

This clone showed up just once. This chain links TRBV7-2 with TRBJ2-2; D not certain. The germline V gene has CDR1 SGHTA and CDR2 FQGNSA. The CDR3 loop spans 14 amino acids. V lost 2 bases and J 4 bases, leaving 8 bases between the germline ends. CDR3 residues: CASSLTRATGELFF. DNA for the CDR3: TGTGCCAGCAGCTTAACCCGTGCCACCGGGGAGCTGTTTTTT. Supplemented by reference TRBV7-2 and TRBJ2-2, the full variable domain reads GAGVSQSPSNKVTEKGKDVELRCDPISGHTALYWYRQSLGQGLEFLIYFQGNSAPDKSGLPSDRFSAERTGGSVSTLTIQRTQQEDSAVYLCASSLTRATGELFFGEGSRLTVL.

The V call is TRBV5-1, the J call TRBJ2-7, with 10 bases matching TRBD2. This CDR3 is 16 amino acids long. V shed 0 bases, J shed 3 bases, and the junction held 6 bases outside the gene matches. Germline loops: CDR1 SGHRS, CDR2 YFSETQ. Here the CDR3 reads CASSLGASGGYYEQYF. The CDR3 DNA is TGCGCCAGCAGCTTGGGGGCTAGCGGGGGCTACTACGAGCAGTACTTC.